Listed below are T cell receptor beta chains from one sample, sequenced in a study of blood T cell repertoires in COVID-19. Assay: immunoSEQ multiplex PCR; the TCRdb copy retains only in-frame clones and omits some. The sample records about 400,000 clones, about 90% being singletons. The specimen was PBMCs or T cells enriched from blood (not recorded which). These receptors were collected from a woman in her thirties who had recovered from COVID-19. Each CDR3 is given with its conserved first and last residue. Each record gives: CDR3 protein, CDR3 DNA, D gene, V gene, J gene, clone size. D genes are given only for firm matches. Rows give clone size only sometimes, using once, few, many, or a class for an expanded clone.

CASSGGTGGYTDTQYF	TGTGCCAGCAGCGGGGGGACAGGGGGCTACACAGATACGCAGTATTTT	TRBD1	TRBV11-2	TRBJ2-3	NA
CASSNDGRLAGYNEQFF	TGTGCCAGTAGCAACGACGGAAGACTAGCGGGATACAATGAGCAGTTCTTC	TRBD2	TRBV19	TRBJ2-1	few
CASSLSAGVGYTF	TGTGCCAGCAGTTTATCGGCAGGGGTTGGCTACACCTTC	NA	TRBV27	TRBJ1-2	once
CASSPQGSGYTF	TGTGCCAGTAGTCCCCAGGGTTCCGGCTACACCTTC	NA	TRBV19	TRBJ1-2	NA
CASSEQVQGAYTIYF	TGTGCCAGCAGTGAACAGGTTCAGGGGGCATACACCATATATTTT	TRBD1	TRBV2	TRBJ1-3	once
CASSLDTKASGSPEQFF	TGTGCCAGCAGCTTAGATACAAAGGCTAGCGGGAGTCCTGAGCAGTTCTTC	TRBD2	TRBV11-2	TRBJ2-1	once
CASSSTGKGGYTF	TGTGCCAGCAGCTCGACAGGGAAGGGGGGCTACACCTTC	TRBD1	TRBV27	TRBJ1-2	NA
CASSEGQKWADTQYF	TGTGCCAGCAGTGAAGGACAGAAGTGGGCAGATACGCAGTATTTT	NA	TRBV27	TRBJ2-3	NA
CASSLSGNTEAFF	TGTGCCAGCAGCTTATCGGGAAACACTGAAGCTTTCTTT	NA	TRBV7-3	TRBJ1-1	NA
CASSQVGSYHSPLHF	TGTGCCAGCAGCCAAGTGGGCAGCTACCATTCACCCCTCCACTTT	NA	TRBV4-2	TRBJ1-6	NA
CASSLNGRGEETQYF	TGCGCCAGCAGCTTGAATGGGCGGGGGGAAGAGACCCAGTACTTC	TRBD2	TRBV5-1	TRBJ2-5	NA
CASSATGQGLEKLFF	TGTGCCAGCAGCGCGACAGGACAGGGTCTTGAAAAACTGTTTTTT	TRBD1	TRBV28	TRBJ1-4	NA
CASSARLDNSPLHF	TGTGCCAGCAGCGCAAGACTTGATAATTCACCCCTCCACTTT	NA	TRBV9	TRBJ1-6	NA
CASSFLAGGRNEQFF	TGTGCCAGCAGCTTCCTAGCGGGGGGGAGGAATGAGCAGTTCTTC	TRBD2	TRBV7-3	TRBJ2-1	NA
CASSPSWTGPGNTIYF	TGTGCCAGCAGTCCATCCTGGACAGGACCTGGAAACACCATATATTTT	TRBD1	TRBV27	TRBJ1-3	NA
CARNSIAASYNEQFF	TGTGCTAGGAATTCAATAGCGGCCTCCTACAATGAGCAGTTCTTC	NA	TRBV12-5	TRBJ2-1	NA
CASSLGGANGYTF	TGTGCCAGCAGCCTGGGGGGGGCTAATGGCTACACCTTC	NA	TRBV27	TRBJ1-2	few
CASSQGQGQDNSPLHF	TGTGCCAGCAGCCAGGGACAGGGTCAAGATAATTCACCCCTCCACTTT	TRBD1	TRBV5-4	TRBJ1-6	NA
CALGGATMNTEAFF	TGTGCCTTAGGGGGGGCAACTATGAACACTGAAGCTTTCTTT	NA	TRBV6-5	TRBJ1-1	NA
CASSQGSPLHF	TGCGCCAGCAGCCAGGGCTCACCCCTCCACTTT	NA	TRBV4-1	TRBJ1-6	NA
CASTPQGVLGEAFF	TGTGCCAGCACCCCTCAGGGGGTGTTAGGTGAAGCTTTCTTT	TRBD1	TRBV7-9	TRBJ1-1	NA
CASSPWTSGSTYEQYF	TGTGCCAGCAGCCCCTGGACTAGCGGGAGTACCTACGAGCAGTACTTC	TRBD2	TRBV7-2	TRBJ2-7	NA
CASGFGAANTEAFF	TGTGCCAGCGGGTTTGGGGCGGCGAACACTGAAGCTTTCTTT	NA	TRBV6-5	TRBJ1-1	NA